This TCR beta chain comes out of a study of vaccination and CD4 T cells after COVID-19. Trimming pared 10 bases from V and 8 bases from J, leaving 21 bases between. The CDR3 is 14 residues long. Germline loops: CDR1 MNHNS, CDR2 SASEGT. The assay that was used to sequence DNA from cultured CD4+ T cells was the Oncomine TCR Beta short-read assay. TCRdb passed the PCR reads through MiXCR, listing each CDR3 protein once. The sample yields under 25,000 distinct CDR3 sequences, 67% seen once. As concerns this clonotype: Its antigen is unidentified.

Treatment reported: approximately 9-day PBMC culture with coronavirus spike peptide pools or control peptides (ViraFEST assay). Positive PCR dates spanned March to December 2020, predating US Alpha, Beta and Delta variants. Alongside 8 to 10 IU/ml IL-2 and roughly 9.9 ug/ml peptide pools, PBMCs were cultured at 1.5 million to 2.5 million per well. On days 3 and 7, half the medium was swapped for fresh IL-2-containing medium. V and J are TRBV6-1 and TRBJ2-1; D is unresolved. Sequenced input: CD4+ T cells from blood, cultured in vitro. This receptor was obtained from a human donor who had recovered from COVID-19. The CDR3 here is CAIKRTSIGDEQFF. DNA for the CDR3: TGTGCCATCAAAAGGACCTCAATTGGGGATGAGCAGTTCTTC.